This T cell receptor beta chain is drawn from a study of naive and memory T cell subsets. CD4 T cells were positively selected, then CD8 T cells from the CD4-negative fraction. Germline values: CDR1 SGHRS, CDR2 YFSETQ. After removal of 4 bases from V and 6 bases from J, the junction contained 4 bases not matched to a gene. CDR3 length equals 14 residues. Both TRBC1 and TRBC2 were covered by a beta constant-region primer of two equimolar oligonucleotides. The ligated cDNA underwent four PCR rounds using SP2 and nested alpha and beta constant-region primers. TCRdb recomputed calls from the UMI-ligation and nested PCR reads with MiXCR, one row per CDR3 protein. The sample includes 95,000 to 110,000 distinct CDR3 sequences, 14% of them seen just once. This clonotype was picked up a small number of times. The antigen remains unidentified. Study-wide results and caveats: Activation and differentiation may alter RNA-based TCR counts. Naive repertoires, especially CD8, held a few larger clonotypes, possibly memory cells re-expressing CD45RA. TCR abundance followed a power law differing between naive and memory subsets.

This chain links TRBV5-1 with TRBJ2-2; 9 nucleotides match TRBD1. The sample consisted of naive CD8+ T cells from blood. The TCR comes from a human donor in good health. The CDR3 spells CASSRTGESGELFF. CDR3 bases: TGCGCCAGCAGCCGGACAGGGGAATCCGGGGAGCTGTTTTTT.